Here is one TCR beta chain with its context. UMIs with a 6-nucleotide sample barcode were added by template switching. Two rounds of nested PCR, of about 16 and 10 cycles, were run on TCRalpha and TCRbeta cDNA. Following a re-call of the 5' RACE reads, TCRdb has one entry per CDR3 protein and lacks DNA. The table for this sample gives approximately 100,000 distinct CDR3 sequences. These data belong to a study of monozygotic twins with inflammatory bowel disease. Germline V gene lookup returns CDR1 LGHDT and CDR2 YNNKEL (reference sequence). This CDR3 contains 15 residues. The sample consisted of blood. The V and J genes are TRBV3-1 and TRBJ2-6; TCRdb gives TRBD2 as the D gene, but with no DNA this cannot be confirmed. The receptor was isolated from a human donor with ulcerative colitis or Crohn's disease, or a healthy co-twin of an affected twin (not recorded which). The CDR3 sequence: CASYGRVNGANVLTF.